This TCR beta chain was observed in a study of a mutant IDH1 vaccine in newly diagnosed glioma. Study-wide results and caveats: There seemed to be no relation between pseudoprogression and changes in top peripheral T cell clonotypes.

In regard to this clone: Its antigen is still unknown.

As to time point: week 35, safety follow-up. Doses consisted of 300 ug of mutant IDH1 20-mer peptide each, paired with topical imiquimod. Measured with immunoSEQ multiplex PCR; TCRdb has only the in-frame clones, and not every one. The sample holds some 63,000 clones, roughly four fifths seen once. The CDR3 loop spans 15 amino acids. Germline V gene data show CDR1 as LNHDA and CDR2 as SQIVND (reference sequence). Trimming removed 3 bases from V and 0 bases from J, with 9 bases in between. This sequence was found in a man aged 50-59 years with glioma. The specimen was PBMCs, collected from a glioma patient whose treatment included an IDH1 peptide vaccine. V usage is TRBV19 and J usage is TRBJ1-3; D gene uncertain. CDR3 sequence reads: CASSIGPASGNTIYF. DNA of the CDR3: TGTGCCAGTAGTATCGGGCCGGCCTCTGGAAACACCATATATTTT.